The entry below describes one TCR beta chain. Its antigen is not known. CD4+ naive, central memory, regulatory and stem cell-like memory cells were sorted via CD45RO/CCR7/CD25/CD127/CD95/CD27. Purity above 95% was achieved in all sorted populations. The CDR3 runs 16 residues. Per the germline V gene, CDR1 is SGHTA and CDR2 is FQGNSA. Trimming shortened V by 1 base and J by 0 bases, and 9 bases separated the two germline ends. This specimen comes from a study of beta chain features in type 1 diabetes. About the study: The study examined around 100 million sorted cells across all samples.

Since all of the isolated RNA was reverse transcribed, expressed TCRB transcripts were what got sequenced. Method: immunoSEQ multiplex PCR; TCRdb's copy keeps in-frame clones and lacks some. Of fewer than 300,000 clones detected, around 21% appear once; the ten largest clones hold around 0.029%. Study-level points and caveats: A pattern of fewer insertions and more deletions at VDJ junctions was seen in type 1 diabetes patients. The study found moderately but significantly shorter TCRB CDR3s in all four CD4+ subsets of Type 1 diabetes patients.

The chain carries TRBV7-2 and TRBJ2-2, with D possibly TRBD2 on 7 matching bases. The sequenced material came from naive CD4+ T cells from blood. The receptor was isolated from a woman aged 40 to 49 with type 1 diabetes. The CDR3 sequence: CASSLVGGPNTGELFF. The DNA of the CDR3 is TGTGCCAGCAGCTTAGTGGGGGGGCCGAACACCGGGGAGCTGTTTTTT.